The text below deals with one T cell receptor (beta chain). This record belongs to a study of blood T cell repertoires in COVID-19. Study summary: Specimens from acute and convalescent COVID-19 originated in the United States, Italy and Spain. T cells, B-cell-depleted T cells, or PBMCs supplied cDNA or gDNA.

Trimming removed 0 bases from V and 4 bases from J; junction bases left unmatched: 9. The CDR3 is 16 residues long. Looked up from germline, CDR1 is SGDLS and CDR2 is YYNGEE. Libraries were prepared by immunoSEQ multiplex PCR; TCRdb keeps only in-frame clonotypes and omits some of them. The data contain about 82,000 clones, around 83% of them singletons. The chain uses TRBV9 and TRBJ1-2; 7 nucleotides match TRBD1. The sequenced sample consisted of peripheral blood. This TCR came from a woman aged 60-70 years with acute or convalescent COVID-19. This CDR3 reads CASSVATGVLGYGYTF. The CDR3 DNA reads TGTGCCAGCAGCGTAGCTACAGGGGTCTTGGGCTATGGCTACACCTTC. Complete variable domain (other parts from reference TRBV9 and TRBJ1-2): DSGVTQTPKHLITATGQRVTLRCSPRSGDLSVYWYQQSLDQGLQFLIQYYNGEERAKGNILERFSAQQFPDLHSELNLSSLELGDSALYFCASSVATGVLGYGYTFGSGTRLTVV.